Following are 30 T cell receptor beta chains from one sample sequenced in a study of T cells after yellow fever vaccination. TCRdb re-called the 5' RACE reads through MiXCR, storing one row per CDR3 protein. The data show hundreds of thousands of distinct CDR3 sequences, with under 14% seen just once and roughly a sixth held by the top ten. The input for sequencing was PBMCs, taken on the day of the first yellow fever vaccination. Every receptor here comes from a man younger than 35 who received the YFV17D yellow fever vaccine.

This clonotype has a handful of counts. The chain has TRBV6-5 and TRBJ1-2; 7 bases are a match to TRBD1. This CDR3 spans 14 amino acids. Germline CDR1 and CDR2: MNHEY and SVGAGI. V gave up 6 bases and J gave up 4 bases; unmatched junction bases: 8. This CDR3 reads CASSYRGSGYGYTF. The CDR3 region has the DNA TGTGCCAGCAGCTACAGGGGTAGCGGCTATGGCTACACCTTC.

This clonotype has more than one count but fewer than ten. The gene calls are TRBV29-1 and TRBJ1-3, with 9 bases matching TRBD1. Looked up from germline, CDR1 is SQVTM and CDR2 is ANQGSEA. This CDR3 comprises 13 residues. Trimming cost V 6 bases and J 2 bases; bases outside gene matches: 2. The CDR3 sequence is CSVWTGAGNTIYF. The CDR3 bases are TGCAGCGTCTGGACAGGGGCTGGAAACACCATATATTTT.

This clonotype was recorded a few times. The gene calls are TRBV11-1 and TRBJ2-1; D unclear. Germline CDR1 reads SGHAT; CDR2 reads FQDESV (reference sequence). V gave up 0 bases and J gave up 4 bases, with 13 bases separating them. The CDR3 runs to 16 residues. CDR3 in DNA: TGTGCCAGCAGCTTAGCGCAGAGCAGCATTTACAATGAGCAGTTCTTC. Translation: CASSLAQSSIYNEQFF. Supplemented by reference TRBV11-1 and TRBJ2-1, the full variable domain reads EAEVAQSPRYKITEKSQAVAFWCDPISGHATLYWYRQILGQGPELLVQFQDESVVDDSQLPKDRFSAERLKGVDSTLKIQPAELGDSAMYLCASSLAQSSIYNEQFFGPGTRLTVL.

This rearrangement joins TRBV20-1 to TRBJ1-1; no definite D call. The CDR3 is made up of 13 amino acids. Germline V gene data show CDR1 as DFQATT and CDR2 as SNEGSKA (reference sequence). V gave up 6 bases and J gave up 7 bases, with 18 bases separating them. The CDR3 sequence is CSAPREDRSEAFF. The CDR3 nucleotides are TGCAGTGCCCCTAGGGAGGACCGGAGTGAAGCTTTCTTT.

The chain joins TRBV5-4 to TRBJ2-3; tentative D call: TRBD2 (6 bases). CDR1 and CDR2 (germline): SGHNT, YYREEE (reference sequence). CDR3 size: 15 residues. V was trimmed by 3 bases and J by 0 bases, leaving 11 bases between them. The CDR3 spells CASSWEVRSTDTQYF. CDR3 nucleotide sequence: TGTGCCAGCAGCTGGGAGGTTCGGAGCACAGATACGCAGTATTTT.

This clonotype turned up a few times. The chain has TRBV12-3 or TRBV12-4 and TRBJ2-1; D is uncertain. Trimming cost V 5 bases and J 12 bases, with 20 bases left between them. This CDR3 comprises 14 residues. In DNA, the CDR3 is TGTGCCAGCAGTCTGCCCCCGATGCCAGGAGTGCAGTTCTTC. Amino acid sequence: CASSLPPMPGVQFF.

This clonotype has just a few counts. The genes are TRBV5-5 and TRBJ1-2; D gene ambiguous. The V end lost 2 bases, the J end lost 5 bases, and 13 bases lay between the germline ends. This CDR3 is 14 amino acids long. CDR1 is SGHKS, CDR2 YYEKEE, per germline (reference sequence). The CDR3, as DNA: TGTGCCAGCAGCTTCCCCGGAACCGAGTATGGCTACACCTTC. Protein sequence: CASSFPGTEYGYTF.

The chain couples TRBV7-2 to TRBJ2-7; TRBD2 matches at 8 bases. V dropped 4 bases and J dropped 4; count of bases not matched to a gene: 3. Germline CDR1 SGHTA, CDR2 FQGNSA. The CDR3 totals 13 residues. In DNA, the CDR3 is TGTGCCAGCAGCTCCGGACTAGCTTACGAGCAGTACTTC. Translated, it gives CASSSGLAYEQYF.

The chain carries TRBV5-4 and TRBJ2-7, with 12 bases that match TRBD2. The junction had 5 bases not matched to a gene; V was cut back by 4 bases and J by 3 bases. The V gene's germline CDR1 is SGHNT and CDR2 YYREEE (reference sequence). This CDR3 region has 15 residues. CDR3 DNA sequence: TGTGCCAGCAGCCCGACTAGCGGGGGACTCTACGAGCAGTACTTC. Translating gives CASSPTSGGLYEQYF.

This clonotype was recorded a few times. The chain employs TRBV11-2 and TRBJ2-5; no firm D call. V lost 6 bases, J lost 5 bases, and 13 bases lay in between. CDR1 is SGHAT and CDR2 is FQNNGV in the germline V gene. This CDR3 contains 13 residues. The CDR3 here is CASRPDLRETQYF. The DNA of the CDR3 is TGTGCCAGCAGACCGGACCTTCGGGAGACCCAGTACTTC.

This clonotype has only a few counts. V is TRBV4-1 and J is TRBJ2-5; a possible D gene is TRBD1 (6 bases). The germline gives CDR1 MGHRA, CDR2 YSYEKL. With 5 bases removed from V and 5 bases from J, the gap between germline ends came to 18 bases. This CDR3 contains 15 residues. CDR3 DNA sequence: TGCGCCAGCAGCGTCTCACAGGGACAAATGGAGACCCAGTACTTC. This translates into CASSVSQGQMETQYF.

The chain employs TRBV12-3 or TRBV12-4 and TRBJ2-3; possible D gene TRBD1, 5 bases. The CDR3 consists of 12 residues. Trimming pared 6 bases from V and 6 bases from J, leaving 10 bases between. In DNA form, the CDR3 reads TGTGCCAGCAGGACAGTCGGCGATACGCAGTATTTT. Its translation is CASRTVGDTQYF.

The sample holds a few counts of this clonotype. J is TRBJ2-7 and V is TRBV18; tentatively, D is TRBD1 (5 bases). There are 15 residues in the CDR3. Trimming pared 3 bases from V and 2 bases from J, leaving 14 bases between. CDR1 KGHSH and CDR2 LQKENI come from the germline V gene. This chain's CDR3 is CASSPLGGAAYEQYF. DNA of the CDR3: TGTGCCAGCTCACCGTTAGGTGGGGCAGCCTACGAGCAGTACTTC.

The chain has TRBV2 and TRBJ2-7; 7 nucleotides line up with TRBD1. The CDR3 consists of 13 residues. The germline V gene encodes CDR1 SNHLY and CDR2 FYNNEI. V shed 6 bases, J shed 6 bases, and the junction held 8 bases outside the gene matches. The CDR3 here is CASSLQTGLEQYF. CDR3 in DNA: TGTGCCAGCAGCCTTCAGACAGGGCTCGAGCAGTACTTC.

The V gene is TRBV18, the J gene TRBJ2-7, with no clear D. Germline CDR1 KGHSH, CDR2 LQKENI. The CDR3 totals 12 residues. V was shortened by 2 bases and J by 5 bases, with 7 bases between the two germline ends. The CDR3 DNA reads as TGTGCCAGCTCACCAGGACGTAACGAGCAGTACTTC. Its translation is CASSPGRNEQYF.

The sample holds a few counts of this clonotype. The junction departs from germline at one end; a sequencing error may be responsible. The chain joins TRBV4-1 to TRBJ2-5, with a weak D call TRBD1 (5 bases). CDR1 is MGHRA, CDR2 YSYEKL, per germline. This CDR3 is 13 amino acids long. For the CDR3, the DNA is TGCGCCAGCAGCGAAGACAGACAAGAGACCCAGTACTTC. Residues: CASSEDRQETQYF.

At least ten counts were recorded for this clonotype. V gene TRBV29-1 combines with J gene TRBJ2-1; D remains ambiguous. Trimming stripped 4 bases from V and 6 bases from J, with 10 bases between. The CDR3 has 12 amino acids. Germline-derived CDR1 and CDR2 are SQVTM and ANQGSEA. CDR3 in amino acids: CSVGFMGNEQFF. The CDR3 DNA follows: TGCAGCGTTGGTTTTATGGGCAATGAGCAGTTCTTC.

This chain uses TRBV30 with TRBJ1-5; 7 nucleotides align to TRBD1. There are 14 residues in the CDR3. Unmatched junction bases numbered 6, after V lost 3 bases and J lost 4 bases. Germline CDR1 and CDR2: GTSNPN and SVGIG (reference sequence). CDR3 nucleotide sequence: TGTGCCTGGAGCCAGGGACAGAGTAATCAGCCCCAGCATTTT. Translation: CAWSQGQSNQPQHF.

The chain links TRBV4-1 to TRBJ1-5; D unclear. In germline, CDR1 is MGHRA, CDR2 YSYEKL. The CDR3 consists of 15 residues. Trimming took 4 bases from V and 1 from J, leaving 11 bases between them. CDR3 DNA: TGCGCCAGCAGCCCCAAGGGCCTGAGCAATCAGCCCCAGCATTTT. It is translated as CASSPKGLSNQPQHF.

This clonotype has a handful of counts. The chain joins TRBV28 to TRBJ2-7, with 8 bases identical to TRBD1. The germline CDR1 and CDR2 sequences are MDHEN and SYDVKM. The V and J ends lost 5 bases and 0 bases, in that order; junction bases with no gene match: 6. The CDR3 has 15 amino acids. CDR3 residues: CASSRRTGSSYEQYV. CDR3 bases: TGTGCCAGCAGTAGGAGGACAGGGAGCTCCTACGAGCAGTACGTC.

The chain joins TRBV4-3 to TRBJ1-1, with D perhaps TRBD1 (6 bases). Trimming shortened V by 0 bases and J by 2 bases, and 10 bases separated the two germline ends. Germline CDR1 reads LGHNA; CDR2 reads YSLEER. The CDR3 loop spans 15 amino acids. The CDR3 DNA reads TGCGCCAGCAGCCAAGAGGCAGGGGTTAACACTGAAGCTTTCTTT. Protein sequence: CASSQEAGVNTEAFF.

The rearrangement uses TRBV3-1 and TRBJ2-5, with D maybe TRBD2 (5 bases). V lost 3 bases, J lost 5 bases, and 19 bases lay in between. The CDR3 covers 16 residues. Per germline, CDR1 LGHDT and CDR2 YNNKEL (reference sequence). The CDR3 sequence is CASSHVFGVGWETQYF. CDR3 bases: TGTGCCAGCAGCCATGTTTTCGGGGTTGGATGGGAGACCCAGTACTTC.

This clonotype has more than one count but fewer than ten. The chain links TRBV5-1 to TRBJ2-3; no definite D call. The CDR3 has 14 amino acids. Trimming took off 6 bases at V and 0 bases at J, with 11 bases between the two ends. Germline V lookup: CDR1 SGHRS, CDR2 YFSETQ. Here the CDR3 reads CASMRTASTDTQYF. CDR3 bases: TGCGCCAGCATGCGCACCGCTAGCACAGATACGCAGTATTTT.

The chain employs TRBV29-1 and TRBJ2-3, with D tentatively TRBD1 or TRBD2 (5 bases each). The CDR3 sequence is 13 residues long. CDR1 and CDR2 from the germline V gene are SQVTM and ANQGSEA. Between the trimmed V and J ends, which lost 3 bases and 2 bases, there was a span of 9 bases. Here the CDR3 reads CSVEGRYTDTQYF. CDR3 DNA sequence: TGCAGCGTTGAGGGACGGTACACAGATACGCAGTATTTT.

In its sample, this clonotype was seen a few times. The chain is built from TRBV24-1 and TRBJ2-5; D is ambiguous. Germline lookup yields CDR1 KGHDR and CDR2 SFDVKD. V was cut by 8 bases and J by 0 bases, with 15 bases left in between. This CDR3 is built from 15 residues. The CDR3 region has the DNA TGTGCCACCACCAACATTGGACCGTACCAAGAGACCCAGTACTTC. Encoded protein: CATTNIGPYQETQYF.

The rearrangement links TRBV3-1 to TRBJ1-5; unclear D gene. The V end lost 0 bases, the J end lost 1 base, and 7 bases lay between the germline ends. Germline V gene lookup returns CDR1 LGHDT and CDR2 YNNKEL (reference sequence). The CDR3 loop spans 15 amino acids. CDR3 DNA: TGTGCCAGCAGCCAAGACTCCGGCAGCAATCAGCCCCAGCATTTT. Protein product: CASSQDSGSNQPQHF.

This chain uses TRBV7-2 with TRBJ2-7; 7 nucleotides agree with TRBD1. CDR1 and CDR2 from the germline V gene are SGHTA and FQGNSA. This CDR3 has 15 amino acids. The junction had 6 bases not matched to a gene; V was cut back by 1 base and J by 3 bases. The CDR3 region is CASSLGDSGYYEQYV. The CDR3, as DNA: TGTGCCAGCAGCTTAGGGGACAGTGGCTACTACGAGCAGTACGTC.

This clonotype was observed many times. A read error may produce the germline difference seen at one junction end. The chain uses TRBV5-1 and TRBJ2-3; tentative D call: TRBD2 (5 bases). CDR1 is SGHRS, CDR2 YFSETQ, per germline. This CDR3 has 13 amino acids. The CDR3 loop is CASSPRGGDTQYF. The CDR3 DNA is TGTGCCAGCAGCCCCCGGGGTGGAGATACGCAGTATTTT.

The chain recombines TRBV7-3 with TRBJ2-5, with 7 bases aligning to TRBD2. V lost 5 bases to trimming and J lost 2 bases; unmatched junction nucleotides: 2. This CDR3 spans 13 amino acids. The V gene's germline CDR1 is SGHTA and CDR2 FQGTGA. CDR3 sequence reads: CASSIGGQETQYF. The CDR3 DNA reads TGTGCCAGCAGCATCGGGGGGCAAGAGACCCAGTACTTC.

The chain links TRBV10-3 to TRBJ2-5, with TRBD2 as a possible D gene (5 bases). V gave up 6 bases and J gave up 5 bases, with 7 bases separating them. Germline CDR1 reads ENHRY; CDR2 reads SYGVKD. The CDR3 is 11 residues long. The CDR3 reads CAIRERETQYF. CDR3 sequence (DNA): TGTGCCATCAGGGAGCGGGAGACCCAGTACTTC.